This record concerns one TCR beta chain sequence. Its antigen is unknown. Splitting of each subset's genomic DNA was done evenly across several immunoSEQ plates. Sequenced by immunoSEQ multiplex PCR; TCRdb stores in-frame clones only, minus some. This sample carries roughly 720,000 clones, about nine tenths of them seen once, and the ten largest clones take 30% to 40%. The CDR3 extends over 13 amino acids. Trimming shortened V by 5 bases and J by 3 bases, and 10 bases separated the two germline ends. Germline V gives CDR1 SGHAT, CDR2 FQNNGV. The sample is drawn from a study of shared clonotypes between healthy human individuals. General study findings and limits: It was only blood that was sampled, and tissue repertoires likely differ.

Sequencing input: memory CD8+ T cells from PBMCs. Subset here: CD45RO+ cells pooled with CCR7-negative TemRA cells. The receptor was isolated from a young man in good health. Some clones in this sample may be carry-over from other donors' samples. The chain links TRBV11-2 to TRBJ1-2; weak D call: TRBD1 (6 bases). CDR3 bases: TGTGCCAGCAGCCACAGGACAGACTATGGCTACACCTTC. It translates to CASSHRTDYGYTF. Filled out from reference TRBV11-2 and TRBJ1-2, the complete variable domain reads EAGVAQSPRYKIIEKRQSVAFWCNPISGHATLYWYQQILGQGPKLLIQFQNNGVVDDSQLPKDRFSAERLKGVDSTLKIQPAKLEDSAVYLCASSHRTDYGYTFGSGTRLTVV.